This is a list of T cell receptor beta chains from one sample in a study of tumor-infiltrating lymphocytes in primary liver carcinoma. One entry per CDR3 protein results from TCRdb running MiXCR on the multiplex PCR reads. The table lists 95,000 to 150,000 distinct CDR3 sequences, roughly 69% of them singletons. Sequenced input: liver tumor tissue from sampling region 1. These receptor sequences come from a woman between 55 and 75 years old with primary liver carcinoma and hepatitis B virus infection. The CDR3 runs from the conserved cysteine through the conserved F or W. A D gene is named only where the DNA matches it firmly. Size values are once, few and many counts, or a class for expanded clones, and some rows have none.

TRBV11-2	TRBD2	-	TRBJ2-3	TGTGTCAGCAGCTTAGACCGGTCGGGAGGAGGAGATACGCTGTATTTT	CVSSLDRSGGGDTLYF
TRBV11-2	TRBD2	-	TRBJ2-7	TGTGCCTGCAGCAGCCTAGCGGGAGTACAGGAGTACTTC	CACSSLAGVQEYF
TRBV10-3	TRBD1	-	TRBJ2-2	TGTGCCATCAGGGACAGGGTGAAGGCCACCGGGGAGCTGTTCTTT	CAIRDRVKATGELFF
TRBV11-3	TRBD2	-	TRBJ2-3	TGTGACAGCAGCCCGCCGACTAGCGGAGTCACAGATACGCAGTATTTT	CDSSPPTSGVTDTQYF
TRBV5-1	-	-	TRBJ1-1	TGCGCCAGCACCGCCGTTCTAGGTACTGAAGCTTTCTTT	CASTAVLGTEAFF
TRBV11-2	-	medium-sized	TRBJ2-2	TGTGCCAGCAGCTTAGAGTCAGGGTTCACCGGGGAGCTGTTTTTT	CASSLESGFTGELFF
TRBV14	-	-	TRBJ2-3	TGTGTCAGCAGCCCAGGGCCAGCATCTAACACGCAGTATTTT	CVSSPGPASNTQYF
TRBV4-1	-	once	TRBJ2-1	TGCGCCAGCAGCCGCCACCCCCGACGGGCCCCTGGGAACGAGCAGTTCTTC	CASSRHPRRAPGNEQFF
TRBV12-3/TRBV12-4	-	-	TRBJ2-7	TGTGCCAGCAGTTCGGCCTACAATGAGCAGTACTTC	CASSSAYNEQYF
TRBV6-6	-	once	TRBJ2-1	TGTGCCAGCAGTTACTCCTGCGGTAGAAACAATGAGCAGTTCTTC	CASSYSCGRNNEQFF
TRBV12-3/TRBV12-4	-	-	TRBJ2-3	TGTGCCAACAGTTTTTGGGATACGCAGTATTTT	CANSFWDTQYF
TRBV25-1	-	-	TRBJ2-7	TGTGCCAGCGCCCCAGCTAGGGGCTACGAGCAGTACTTC	CASAPARGYEQYF
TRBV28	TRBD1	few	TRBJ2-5	TGTGCCAGTGGGCCGGGACAGGGTTTTCAAGAGACCCAGTACTTC	CASGPGQGFQETQYF
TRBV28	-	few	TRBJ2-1	TGTGCCAGCAGTTTACCATGGGGCCAGCCCGGGTCCTACAATGAGCAGTTCTTC	CASSLPWGQPGSYNEQFF
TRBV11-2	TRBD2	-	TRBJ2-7	TGTGTCAGCAGCTTGACTAGCGGGTATAAAAGCTCCTACGAGCAGTACTTC	CVSSLTSGYKSSYEQYF
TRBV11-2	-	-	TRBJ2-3	TGTGCCATCAGCCCTGGAGTAGTGGGCCCAGATACGCAGTATTTT	CAISPGVVGPDTQYF
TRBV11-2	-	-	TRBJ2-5	TGTGCTAGCAGCCAAGTGTACCAGGAGACCCAGTACTTC	CASSQVYQETQYF
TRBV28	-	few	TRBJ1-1	TGTGCCAGCAGTCCCTCCGGTGGGTTGAACACTGAAGCTTTCTTT	CASSPSGGLNTEAFF
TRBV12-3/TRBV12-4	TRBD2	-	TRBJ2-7	TGTGCCAGCAGTTCCGGAAGGACTAGCGGGAGGGCTTCATACGAGCAGTACTTC	CASSSGRTSGRASYEQYF
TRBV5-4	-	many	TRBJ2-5	TGTGCCAGCAGTCGTAGTGGACTGTCCGTTCAAGAGACCCAGTACTTC	CASSRSGLSVQETQYF
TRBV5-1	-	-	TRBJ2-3	TGCGCCAGCAGCCTAAACCCGGATACGTGGTATTTT	CASSLNPDTWYF
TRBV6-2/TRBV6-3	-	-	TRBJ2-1	TGTGCCAGCAGTTACTCCGGGGAGGGGGTTAGAAATGAGCAGTTCTTC	CASSYSGEGVRNEQFF
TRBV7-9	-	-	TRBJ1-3	TGTGCCAGCAGCTTATACTGGGCCTCTGGAAACACCATATATTTT	CASSLYWASGNTIYF
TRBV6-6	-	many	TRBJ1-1	TGTGCCAGCAGTCCCCTCGCAGCGATCAAGGCTTTCTTT	CASSPLAAIKAFF
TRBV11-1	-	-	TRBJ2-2	TGTGCCAGCAGCTTAAAGGTTCAGGGAAGGAAGAGCACCGGGGAGCTGTTTTTT	CASSLKVQGRKSTGELFF
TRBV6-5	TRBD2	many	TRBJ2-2	TGTGCCAGCAGGGCGGGAGTTAGGACCGGGGAGCTGTTTTTT	CASRAGVRTGELFF
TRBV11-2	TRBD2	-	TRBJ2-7	TGTGCCAGCAGCTGTAACCCACGGGGACTAGCGCGTGGGTGGACTTACGAGCAGTACTTC	CASSCNPRGLARGWTYEQYF
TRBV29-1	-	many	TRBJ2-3	TGCAGCGTTGACGCTGCTAGCACAGATACGCAGTATTTT	CSVDAASTDTQYF
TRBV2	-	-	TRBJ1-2	TGTGCCAGCAGGGGGGGAGTGTCAGGTGGCTACACCTTC	CASRGGVSGGYTF
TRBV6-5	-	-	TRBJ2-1	TGTACCAGCAGTTCCAGGGGCTCCTACAATGAGCAGTTCTTC	CTSSSRGSYNEQFF
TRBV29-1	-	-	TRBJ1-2	TGCAGCGTTGCCCGGTGGACGGGCGCTCGCAGCTACACCTTC	CSVARWTGARSYTF
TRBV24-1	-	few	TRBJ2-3	TGTGCCACCAGTGATAGCGGACTAAACACAGATACGCAGTATTTT	CATSDSGLNTDTQYF
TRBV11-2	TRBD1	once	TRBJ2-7	TGTGCCAGCAGCGTCATCCGGGACAGGGGAGCCTACGAGCAGTACTTC	CASSVIRDRGAYEQYF
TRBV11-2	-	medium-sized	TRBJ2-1	TGTGCCAGCAGCCTGCAGCGGAGCTCCTACAATGAGCAGTTCTTC	CASSLQRSSYNEQFF
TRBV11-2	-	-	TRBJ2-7	TGTGCCAGCAGCCAGAGAGGGGCTACCTACGAGCAGTACTTC	CASSQRGATYEQYF
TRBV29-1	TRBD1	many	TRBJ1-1	TGCAGCGTTACCGAAGGGGGCAGGTGGAACACTGAAGCTTTCTTT	CSVTEGGRWNTEAFF
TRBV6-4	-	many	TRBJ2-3	TGTGCCAGCAGTGAAGCAGCCACAGATACGCAGTATTTT	CASSEAATDTQYF
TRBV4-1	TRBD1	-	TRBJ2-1	TGCGACAGCAGCTCCCGGACAGGGAGCTCCTATAATGAGCAGTTCTTC	CDSSSRTGSSYNEQFF
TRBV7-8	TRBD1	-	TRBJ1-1	TGTGCCAGCAGCTCTAGGGGGCGTGGGTTCACTGAAGCTTGCTTT	CASSSRGRGFTEACF
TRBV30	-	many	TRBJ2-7	TGTGCCTGGAATTGGGGGAGGACCTACGAGCAGTACTTC	CAWNWGRTYEQYF
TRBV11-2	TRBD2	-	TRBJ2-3	TGTGCCAGCAACTTAGTCACGGGACTAACGGATACGCAGTATTTT	CASNLVTGLTDTQYF
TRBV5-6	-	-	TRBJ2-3	TGTGCCAGCACTACATCTGGATCTAGAGATACGCAGTATTTT	CASTTSGSRDTQYF
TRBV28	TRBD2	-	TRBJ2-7	TGTGCCAGCAGTTTTTCGGGACTAGCGGGAGGAGGAGGCTACGAGCAGTACTTC	CASSFSGLAGGGGYEQYF
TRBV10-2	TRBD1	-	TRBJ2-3	TGCGCCAGCAGCCGACAGGGCCGGGCAGAAACGCAGTATTTT	CASSRQGRAETQYF
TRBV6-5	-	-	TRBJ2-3	TGTGATAGCAGTCCCTATGCTGATACGCAGTATTTT	CDSSPYADTQYF
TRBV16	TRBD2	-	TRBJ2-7	TGTGCCAGCAGCCCTCGGTTATCGGCGGGAGGCGAGCAGTACTTC	CASSPRLSAGGEQYF
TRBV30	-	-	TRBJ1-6	TGTGCCTGGAGTGTACTAAACTGGGATTCACTCCTCCACTTT	CAWSVLNWDSLLHF
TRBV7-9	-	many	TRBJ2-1	TGTGCCAGCAGCTTAGATACTCCTCGTGCGGGGGCTACCCAATGGAATGAGCAGTTCTTC	CASSLDTPRAGATQWNEQFF
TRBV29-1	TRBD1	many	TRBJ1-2	TGCAGCGTCGGGAAGGACAGGGTGGGCTATGGCTACACCTTC	CSVGKDRVGYGYTF
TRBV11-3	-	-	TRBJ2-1	TGTGCCAGCAGCTTAGAGTCTGTATTAGTGGGAGACAATGAGCAGTTCTTC	CASSLESVLVGDNEQFF
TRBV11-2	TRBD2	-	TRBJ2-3	TGTGCCAGCAGCTTAGCTCCCCCGACTAGCGGGAGAGTGGAGACAGATACGCAGTATTTT	CASSLAPPTSGRVETDTQYF
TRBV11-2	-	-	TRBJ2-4	TGTGGCAGCAGCGCCCGAGTTAACAAAAACATTCAGTACTTC	CGSSARVNKNIQYF
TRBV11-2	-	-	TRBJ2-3	TGTGCCAGCAGCCGGCAGTGGGCAGGTGATACGCAATATTTT	CASSRQWAGDTQYF
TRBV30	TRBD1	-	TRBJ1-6	TGTGCCTGGAGAACAGGGGTTGGGTCACCCCTCCACTTT	CAWRTGVGSPLHF
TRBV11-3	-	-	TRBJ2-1	TGTGCCAGCAGCTTAGAGACTAACGGGCTGAATGAGCAGCTCTTC	CASSLETNGLNEQLF